The present T cell receptor (beta chain) was sequenced within a study of T-cell reconstitution after alpha-beta-depleted transplantation in children (TCRdb year 2016). Notes on the research overall: Using TCR repertoire profiling, the study followed T-cell immune reconstitution in a quantitative way in children after TCRalphabeta/CD19-depleted allogeneic hematopoietic cell transplantation.

The treatment or condition label here, explained by the study, means: allogeneic hematopoietic cell transplantation with graft depleted of TCRalphabeta T cells and CD19 B cells. Transplant recipients were children who received TCRalphabeta/CD19-depleted allogeneic hematopoietic cell grafts. Findings and caveats that apply to the study as a whole: The apparently early recovery of alphabetaT-cell counts about two months after transplant reportedly depended on only several hundred rapidly expanded clones that came from non-depleted graft cells. The frequencies of hyperexpanded clones fell over the following months, and after one year, T-cell counts and TCRbeta diversity were mostly attributed to newly produced T cells. The high TCRbeta diversity at day 60 in some patients was ascribed to recipient T cells and intrathymic progenitors that had survived conditioning.

The CDR3 runs 14 residues from the cysteine to the phenylalanine. Only CDR3 DNA is held: 42 bases, read in frame from base 1. Trimming removed 8 bases from V and 3 bases from J, leaving 16 bases between the germline ends. The germline V gene (reference sequence) provides CDR1 LGHDT and CDR2 YNNKEL. Libraries were built with PCR. Sequencing was performed on an Illumina HiSeq 2500. TCR libraries were prepared with molecular barcoding, using unique molecular identifiers to normalize TCRbeta repertoire quantification. TCRdb applied fastp at Q25 and MiXCR to the public reads, then kept only in-frame beta chains. Identical CDR3 protein sequences are pooled into one entry, listed with their most common genes and DNA. For this sample there are hundreds of thousands of distinct CDR3 sequences; roughly 15% appear just once. Clones ranked in the top ten supply just over 40% of the sample. This clonotype has at least ten counts. Its target antigen remains unknown. There are no base qualities to consult, and no much larger clone falls within one base.

The sample in question was PBMCs, mostly from graft donor cells, obtained 360 days after TCRalphabeta/CD19-depleted stem cell transplant. The TCR sequence derives from a male patient aged 2-10 years who had a stem cell transplant for acute lymphoblastic leukemia, so the T cells may come from the graft donor. The rearranged chain carries TRBV3-1 and TRBJ2-5; the D match is possibly TRBD1 or TRBD2, with 5 bases aligned in each. The nucleotide sequence reads TGTGCCAGCGGGCAGAGGGGTGGTAAAGAGACCCAGTACTTC. This translates into CASGQRGGKETQYF.